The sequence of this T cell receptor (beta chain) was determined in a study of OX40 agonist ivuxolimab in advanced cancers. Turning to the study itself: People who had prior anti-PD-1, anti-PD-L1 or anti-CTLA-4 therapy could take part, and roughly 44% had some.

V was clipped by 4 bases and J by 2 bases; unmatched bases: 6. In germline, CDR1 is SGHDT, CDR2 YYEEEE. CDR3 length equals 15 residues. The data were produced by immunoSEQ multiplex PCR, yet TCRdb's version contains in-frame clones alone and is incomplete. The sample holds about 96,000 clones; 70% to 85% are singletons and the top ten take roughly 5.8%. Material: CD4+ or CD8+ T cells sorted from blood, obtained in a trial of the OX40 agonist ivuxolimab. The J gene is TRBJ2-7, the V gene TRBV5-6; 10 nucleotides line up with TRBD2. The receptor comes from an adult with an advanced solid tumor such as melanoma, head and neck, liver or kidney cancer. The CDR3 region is CASSDRGLAAYEQYF. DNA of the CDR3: TGTGCCAGCAGCGACCGAGGACTAGCGGCCTACGAGCAGTACTTC.